This T cell receptor beta chain was sequenced during a study of T cell repertoires in aging, cancer and after chemotherapy (dated by TCRdb to between 2018 and 2021). About the investigation overall: Six donor age groups were covered, ranging from 30 or younger up to 70 or older, and each group contained at least three individuals. In the solid tumor group, the paired samples taken before and after chemotherapy came from brain tumor (glioblastoma) patients given temozolomide-based therapy. In total, the full dataset held 7.5 million to 9.5 million TCR reads. To examine immunoaging and T cell reconstitution after chemotherapy, the study profiled TCR beta repertoires in peripheral blood from healthy donors and cancer patients. Alongside about 97 healthy donors serving as a reference group, the cohort included 200 to 250 cancer patients, of whom some 94 had hematological cancers and 124 had solid cancers.

Using a mixed TRB-A/B primer pool, multiplex touch-down PCR amplified rearranged TRB sequences covering the V, D and J segments. Illumina adapters and sample indices were added to the amplicons in two consecutive PCR reactions performed with Phusion HS II polymerase. The amplicons were purified from gel with the NucleoSpin Gel and PCR Clean-up kit and then assessed with Qubit and an Agilent 2100 Bioanalyzer. Sequencing of the libraries was done on an Illumina MiSeq with paired-end, single-indexed 600-cycle runs. Processing in the source paper ran as follows. MiXCR versions 2.12 and 3.0.5 were used to process the TRB sequences. Each unique CDR3 nucleotide sequence counted as one clone, and only productive sequences with at least two reads were retained. The repertoire metrics were Shannon diversity, evenness, clonality (defined as one minus evenness), and alpha-parameterized diversity profiles covering alpha 0 to 5. The IGoR algorithm was used to compute generation probabilities of clones in paired pre- and post-chemotherapy samples. Using fastp trimming at Q25 and MiXCR clonotype assembly, TCRdb reanalyzed the public sequencing data and kept in-frame beta chains. Each record represents a unique CDR3 protein, reported with the most common genes and DNA among its rows. The V and J calls were determined by TCRdb, not by the authors. The sample table contains about 2,400 distinct CDR3 sequences; only one count was recorded for roughly 42% of them. Jointly, the top ten make up 30% to 40% of the sample.

About this clonotype itself: Its recognized antigen is unknown. Base qualities are missing; no much larger clone stands one base away.

TCR beta rearrangements were amplified from genomic DNA isolated from peripheral blood, not from sorted cells or RNA. The cysteine opens and the phenylalanine closes a CDR3 of 14 amino acids. The sequence is cut down to CDR3 DNA, 42 bases in frame from base 1. According to the germline V gene (reference sequence), CDR1 reads SEHNR and CDR2 reads FQNEAQ. The junction carries 17 bases between V and J, which are trimmed by 9 bases and 3 bases respectively. What the research found in general, with its limitations: The authors noted that the repertoire data do not allow conclusions about immunological memory after chemotherapy. Significantly lower blood TCR diversity and higher clonality were observed in untreated patients with hematological or solid cancers than in age-matched healthy donors. In healthy donors, the drop in TCR diversity with age came mainly from a loss of richness, whereas in cancer patients a loss of evenness also played a part. In both cancer cohorts, the median generation probability rose over the chemotherapy interval, which suggests that the repertoire was reconstituted through rebound thymic output.

The sequenced material came from blood. The rearrangement combines TRBV7-9 with TRBJ1-1; the D gene is possibly TRBD1, with 5 bases matching. The clonotype originates from a human donor with a solid tumor. The nucleotides read TGTGCCAGAAGCGCCGTGTCCAGGGACACTGAAGCTTTCTTT. Translated, it reads CARSAVSRDTEAFF. The CDR3 plus the reference TRBV7-9 and TRBJ1-1 genes for the other parts give the full variable domain: DTGVSQNPRHKITKRGQNVTFRCDPISEHNRLYWYRQTLGQGPEFLTYFQNEAQLEKSRLLSDRFSAERPKGSFSTLEIQRTEQGDSAMYLCARSAVSRDTEAFFGQGTRLTVV.